This T cell receptor (beta chain) was retrieved from a study of T cells after yellow fever vaccination. This CDR3 is built from 14 residues. Per the germline V gene, CDR1 is MDHEN and CDR2 is SYDVKM. V was shortened by 2 bases and J by 7 bases, with 9 bases between the two germline ends. In its sample, this clonotype was seen a few times. MiXCR, run by TCRdb on the 5' RACE reads, gives a single entry per CDR3 protein. The table records about 340,000 distinct CDR3 sequences, 3% to 4.5% of them present only once. The chain couples TRBV28 to TRBJ1-6, with D possibly being TRBD1 (6 bases). The sequence derives from a man aged 18 to 30 who received the YFV17D yellow fever vaccine. The specimen was PBMCs, collected 5 days after the yellow fever booster vaccination. Here the CDR3 reads CASSLIQGNSPLHF. DNA for the CDR3: TGTGCCAGCAGTTTAATTCAGGGGAATTCACCCCTCCACTTT.